The 15 T cell receptor beta chains reported below all come from one sample, sequenced in a study of neurological immune-mediated disorders. TCRdb re-derived calls from the 5' RACE reads in MiXCR, one entry per CDR3 protein. The sample has 50,000 to 60,000 distinct CDR3 sequences; roughly 2.5% are singletons. The sample consisted of PBMCs. All receptors come from a man aged 45 to 65 with multiple sclerosis.

This clonotype was seen many times. The V and J genes are TRBV7-9 and TRBJ2-7, with a weak D call TRBD1 (6 bases). CDR1 and CDR2 (germline): SEHNR, FQNEAQ (reference sequence). CDR3 length equals 11 residues. With 7 bases removed from V and 5 bases from J, the gap between germline ends came to 9 bases. Written as DNA, the CDR3 is TGTGCCAGCACAGGGGCGAACGAGCAGTACTTC. It is translated as CASTGANEQYF. Drawing the rest from reference TRBV7-9 and TRBJ2-7, the complete variable domain is DTGVSQNPRHKITKRGQNVTFRCDPISEHNRLYWYRQTLGQGPEFLTYFQNEAQLEKSRLLSDRFSAERPKGSFSTLEIQRTEQGDSAMYLCASTGANEQYFGPGTRLTVT.

This clonotype was seen repeatedly, ten times or more. V gene TRBV6-6 combines with J gene TRBJ2-7; TRBD1 agrees at 7 bases. V shed 5 bases, J shed 5 bases, and the junction held 9 bases outside the gene matches. The germline V gene encodes CDR1 MNHNY and CDR2 SVGAGI (reference sequence). CDR3 length: 14 amino acids. The chain's CDR3 is CASSRIGGIDEQYF. The DNA of the CDR3 is TGTGCCAGCAGTCGTATAGGGGGCATCGACGAGCAGTACTTC.

At least ten counts were recorded for this clonotype. This chain joins TRBV14 and TRBJ2-1; TRBD2 might be the D (7 bases). The V end lost 1 base, the J end lost 5 bases, and 15 bases lay between the germline ends. There are 16 residues in the CDR3. CDR1 is SGHDN, CDR2 FVKESK, per germline. CDR3 nucleotide sequence: TGTGCCAGCAGCCAAGTCCGCGGGGGCCGACACAATGAGCAGTTCTTC. Protein sequence: CASSQVRGGRHNEQFF. Filled out from reference TRBV14 and TRBJ2-1, the complete variable domain reads EAGVTQFPSHSVIEKGQTVTLRCDPISGHDNLYWYRRVMGKEIKFLLHFVKESKQDESGMPNNRFLAERTGGTYSTLKVQPAELEDSGVYFCASSQVRGGRHNEQFFGPGTRLTVL.

This clonotype came up many times. This chain links TRBV7-9 with TRBJ1-2, with D unresolved. The CDR3 runs 14 residues. The germline CDR1 and CDR2 sequences are SEHNR and FQNEAQ (reference sequence). V was shortened by 3 bases and J by 0 bases, with 8 bases between the two germline ends. In DNA, the CDR3 is TGTGCCAGCAGCTTCGACGGACCTAACTATGGCTACACCTTC. Encoded protein: CASSFDGPNYGYTF.

In its sample, this clonotype was seen many times. V is TRBV12-3 or TRBV12-4 and J is TRBJ2-7; TRBD2 matches 15 bases. Trimming removed 6 bases from V and 4 bases from J; junction bases left unmatched: 4. The CDR3 extends over 15 amino acids. The CDR3 nucleotides are TGTGCCAGCAGGGAGGGACTAGCGGGGGGATACGAGCAGTACTTC. This sequence encodes CASREGLAGGYEQYF.

This clonotype has ten or more counts. V usage is TRBV27 and J usage is TRBJ1-3; D call uncertain. The CDR3 contains 14 residues. Germline assignment: CDR1 MNHEY and CDR2 SMNVEV (reference sequence). The V gene lost 4 bases and the J gene lost 1 base, with 8 bases spanning the gap. The DNA of the CDR3 is TGTGCCAGCAGTTCCCCTCGATCTGGAAACACCATATATTTT. Translation gives CASSSPRSGNTIYF.

This clonotype appeared many times. This chain uses TRBV5-1 with TRBJ1-1; 8 nucleotides match TRBD1. Looked up from germline, CDR1 is SGHRS and CDR2 is YFSETQ. There are 14 residues in the CDR3. The junction had 8 bases not matched to a gene; V was cut back by 6 bases and J by 4 bases. The CDR3 protein is CASKPQGGGTEAFF. CDR3 DNA sequence: TGCGCCAGCAAACCACAGGGGGGTGGCACTGAAGCTTTCTTT.

This clonotype showed up many times. The chain has TRBV12-3 or TRBV12-4 and TRBJ2-3; 8 bases are shared with TRBD1. J gave up 5 bases and V 6 bases, and 13 bases lay outside the gene matches. CDR3 size: 16 residues. CDR3 amino acids: CASSPGTGDSRDTQYF. In DNA, the CDR3 is TGTGCCAGCAGCCCCGGGACAGGCGATAGTCGAGATACGCAGTATTTT.

This clonotype appeared many times. The chain joins TRBV20-1 to TRBJ2-5; D not certain. V lost 6 bases and J lost 2, with 13 bases in between. Per germline, CDR1 DFQATT and CDR2 SNEGSKA (reference sequence). The CDR3 loop spans 13 amino acids. This CDR3 reads CSASLVGQETQYF. The DNA for the CDR3 is TGCAGTGCCTCCCTTGTGGGGCAAGAGACCCAGTACTTC.

This clonotype has ten or more counts. The chain is built from TRBV7-8 and TRBJ2-1; D assignment may be TRBD1 or TRBD2 (5 bases each). The CDR3 loop spans 15 amino acids. Germline-derived CDR1 and CDR2 are SGHVS and FQNEAQ. Trimming removed 0 bases from V and 6 bases from J, with 12 bases in between. The CDR3: CASSLAQGVGNEQFF. In nucleotides, the CDR3 is TGTGCCAGCAGCTTAGCTCAGGGAGTCGGCAATGAGCAGTTCTTC.

This clonotype has at least ten counts. The rearrangement links TRBV7-2 to TRBJ1-1, with D unresolved. Per the germline V gene, CDR1 is SGHTA and CDR2 is FQGNSA. The CDR3 runs to 14 residues. Trimming took off 5 bases at V and 2 bases at J, with 12 bases between the two ends. In nucleotides, the CDR3 is TGTGCCAGCAGCCCGAAATGGAGCAACACTGAAGCTTTCTTT. Encoded protein: CASSPKWSNTEAFF.

This clonotype was counted many times. The chain is built from TRBV25-1 and TRBJ2-2; D call uncertain. This CDR3 is built from 15 residues. CDR1 is MGHDK, CDR2 SYGVNS, per germline. V lost 6 bases to trimming and J lost 4 bases, with 15 bases between them. CDR3 bases: TGTGCCAGCAGCGAAACGGCCCGAGCCACCGGGGAGCTGTTTTTT. Translated, it gives CASSETARATGELFF.

Only one count was recorded for this clonotype. This may be a read error: a much more frequent sequence differs by one nucleotide. The chain links TRBV28 to TRBJ1-1; D is uncertain. This CDR3 comprises 11 residues. Germline V gives CDR1 MDHEN, CDR2 SYDVKM. CDR3 nucleotides: TGTGACGCCCTCTTGGACACTGAAGCTTTCTTT. As protein: CDALLDTEAFF.

This clonotype was seen at least ten times. The J gene is TRBJ1-5, the V gene TRBV5-1, with a weak D call TRBD1 (6 bases). CDR1 and CDR2 (germline): SGHRS, YFSETQ. The V end was cut by 2 bases, the J end by 2 bases, with 8 bases between. The CDR3 totals 14 residues. CDR3 residues: CASSFRGGNQPQHF. The CDR3, as DNA: TGCGCCAGCAGCTTCAGGGGCGGCAATCAGCCCCAGCATTTT.

Many counts were recorded for this clonotype. V is TRBV9 and J is TRBJ1-6; D remains unclear. Germline lookup yields CDR1 SGDLS and CDR2 YYNGEE. Between the trimmed V and J ends, which lost 0 bases and 10 bases, there was a span of 8 bases. The CDR3 totals 13 residues. DNA of the CDR3: TGTGCCAGCAGCGTAGAGGTAGACTCACCCCTCCACTTT. It codes for CASSVEVDSPLHF.